The 20 T cell receptor beta chains reported below all come from one sample, sequenced in a study of blood T cell repertoires in COVID-19. Assay: immunoSEQ multiplex PCR; the TCRdb copy retains only in-frame clones and omits some. The sample has about 180,000 clones, about 91% seen once. Sequencing used peripheral blood. These receptors were obtained from a woman aged 30 to 39 with acute or convalescent COVID-19.

This chain uses TRBV30 with TRBJ1-2; D unresolved. The CDR3 runs 12 residues. Germline loops: CDR1 GTSNPN, CDR2 SVGIG (reference sequence). Trimming pared 2 bases from V and 4 bases from J, leaving 8 bases between. CDR3 sequence (DNA): TGTGCCTGGAGTCCCCAGGTCTATGGCTACACCTTC. It is translated as CAWSPQVYGYTF.

The chain combines TRBV24-1 with TRBJ2-3; TRBD2 matches at 14 bases. Per the germline V gene, CDR1 is KGHDR and CDR2 is SFDVKD. This CDR3 is built from 19 residues. V lost 6 bases and J lost 3; bases outside the gene matches: 13. The CDR3 here is CATSPARGTSGSRTDTQYF. The DNA of the CDR3 is TGTGCCACCAGTCCTGCCAGGGGGACTAGCGGGAGCAGAACAGATACGCAGTATTTT.

This sequence joins TRBV10-1 and TRBJ2-5; weak D call: TRBD2 (8 bases). The CDR3 runs 18 residues. Germline V gives CDR1 WNHNN, CDR2 SYGVQD (reference sequence). V lost 9 bases and J 3 bases, leaving 29 bases between the germline ends. CDR3 bases: TGCGCCAGGGGGACAGTCAAGTTACGGGAGGGCATAAAAGAGACCCAGTACTTC. Translating it yields CARGTVKLREGIKETQYF.

This chain connects TRBV11-2 to TRBJ2-7; TRBD2 aligns across 8 bases. The germline V gene encodes CDR1 SGHAT and CDR2 FQNNGV. J lost 4 bases, V lost 1 base, and 3 bases had no gene match. This CDR3 comprises 14 residues. CDR3 in DNA: TGTGCCAGCAGCTTAGTGAGCGGGAGTTACGAGCAGTACTTC. Translating it yields CASSLVSGSYEQYF.

The chain combines TRBV19 with TRBJ1-1; D unresolved. CDR3 size: 12 residues. The germline gives CDR1 LNHDA, CDR2 SQIVND (reference sequence). V shed 0 bases and J shed 14 bases, with 13 bases lying between them. Here the CDR3 DNA reads TGTGCCAGTAGTATAGAAAATAGCGAAAGCTTCTTT. The encoded protein is CASSIENSESFF.

The chain has TRBV6-5 and TRBJ2-7; maybe TRBD2 (5 bases). Germline CDR1 is MNHEY and CDR2 is SVGAGI. Deletions cut 8 bases from V and 5 bases from J, with 13 bases between. The CDR3 has 12 amino acids. CDR3 amino acids: CASGHLGNEQYF. Here the CDR3 DNA reads TGTGCCAGCGGGCACCTCGGGAACGAGCAGTACTTC.

The chain combines TRBV19 with TRBJ1-1; D gene ambiguous. The V end lost 7 bases, the J end lost 8 bases, and 11 bases lay between the germline ends. Germline CDR1 LNHDA, CDR2 SQIVND (reference sequence). The CDR3 is 11 amino acids. The CDR3 region has the DNA TGTGCCAGTAATTGGAGGCACGAAGCTTTCTTT. As protein: CASNWRHEAFF.

The chain recombines TRBV5-1 with TRBJ2-6, with D maybe TRBD2 (6 bases). The CDR3 is 16 residues long. Trimming left V 4 bases short and J 0 bases short, with 11 bases between. CDR1 and CDR2 from the germline V gene are SGHRS and YFSETQ. The CDR3 DNA follows: TGCGCCAGCAGCCCGGAGGGCCTCTCTGGGGCCAACGTCCTGACTTTC. The encoded protein is CASSPEGLSGANVLTF.

The chain uses TRBV2 and TRBJ2-3, with TRBD2 matching over 7 bases. Germline V gene lookup returns CDR1 SNHLY and CDR2 FYNNEI. V shed 6 bases, J shed 1 base, and the junction held 7 bases outside the gene matches. The CDR3 is 15 amino acids. This CDR3 is CASRGLAEGTDTQYF. The CDR3 region has the DNA TGTGCCAGCAGAGGGCTAGCGGAGGGCACAGATACGCAGTATTTT. Variable domain in full (rest from reference TRBV2 and TRBJ2-3): EPEVTQTPSHQVTQMGQEVILRCVPISNHLYFYWYRQILGQKVEFLVSFYNNEISEKSEIFDDQFSVERPDGSNFTLKIRSTKLEDSAMYFCASRGLAEGTDTQYFGPGTRLTVL.

This clone has just a few counts. This chain links TRBV7-9 with TRBJ2-3, with TRBD2 matching 11 bases. The CDR3 is 13 amino acids. The trim removed 2 bases at V and 11 bases at J, leaving 3 bases unmatched. Germline lookup yields CDR1 SEHNR and CDR2 FQNEAQ (reference sequence). The CDR3 bases are TGTGCCAGCAGCTTACAGACTAGCGGGATGCAGTATTTT. Amino acid sequence: CASSLQTSGMQYF. Drawing the rest from reference TRBV7-9 and TRBJ2-3, the complete variable domain is DTGVSQNPRHKITKRGQNVTFRCDPISEHNRLYWYRQTLGQGPEFLTYFQNEAQLEKSRLLSDRFSAERPKGSFSTLEIQRTEQGDSAMYLCASSLQTSGMQYFGPGTRLTVL.

The chain has TRBV6-6 and TRBJ1-2; perhaps TRBD1 as D (6 bases). V was shortened by 4 bases and J by 6 bases, with 15 bases between the two germline ends. The CDR3 extends over 14 amino acids. Germline values: CDR1 MNHNY, CDR2 SVGAGI (reference sequence). For the CDR3, the DNA is TGTGCCAGCAGTTGGGCCACCAGACAGGATGGCTACACCTTC. As protein: CASSWATRQDGYTF.

V and J are TRBV2 and TRBJ2-1; maybe TRBD2 (5 bases). The germline V gene has CDR1 SNHLY and CDR2 FYNNEI. Trimming took 10 bases from V and 9 from J, leaving 13 bases between them. This CDR3 has 11 amino acids. The CDR3 DNA follows: TGTGCCAACAGCGGAGGCTCTGAGCAGTTCTTC. It codes for CANSGGSEQFF.

The rearrangement uses TRBV6-5 and TRBJ2-3; TRBD2 matches at 9 bases. The CDR3 contains 14 residues. Trimming cost V 6 bases and J 5 bases; bases outside gene matches: 6. Germline-derived CDR1 and CDR2 are MNHEY and SVGAGI. The CDR3 bases are TGTGCCAGCAGGCCTGCGGGAGGGCTAGATACGCAGTATTTT. Translating gives CASRPAGGLDTQYF.

The table lists this clone with a count of one. This chain links TRBV28 with TRBJ2-7, with TRBD2 identical over 9 bases. The CDR3 consists of 13 residues. The trim removed 7 bases at V and 4 bases at J, leaving 5 bases unmatched. Germline loops: CDR1 MDHEN, CDR2 SYDVKM. Here the CDR3 DNA reads TGTGCCAGCACTATAGCGGGAGTTTACGAGCAGTACTTC. Translated, it gives CASTIAGVYEQYF.

This clone appeared once. V usage is TRBV7-2 and J usage is TRBJ1-5, with D perhaps TRBD1 (5 bases). The V end lost 4 bases, the J end lost 5 bases, and 9 bases lay between the germline ends. Germline V gene sequence: CDR1 SGHTA, CDR2 FQGNSA. This CDR3 contains 13 residues. CDR3 sequence: CASSSQVDQPQHF. The CDR3 DNA reads TGTGCCAGCAGCTCACAGGTCGATCAGCCCCAGCATTTT.

The chain employs TRBV28 and TRBJ2-1; 12 bases fit TRBD2. This CDR3 region has 16 residues. Germline CDR1 MDHEN, CDR2 SYDVKM. With 7 bases clipped from V and 1 base from J, the junction kept 5 bases outside the gene matches. CDR3 protein: CASKGLAGQSYNEQFF. CDR3 nucleotide sequence: TGTGCCAGCAAGGGACTAGCGGGCCAGTCCTACAATGAGCAGTTCTTC.

V is TRBV6-1 and J is TRBJ2-5; 10 nucleotides align to TRBD1. This CDR3 region has 15 residues. Germline assignment: CDR1 MNHNS and CDR2 SASEGT. The V segment lost 1 base and the J segment 5 bases; nucleotides outside the gene matches: 4. CDR3 sequence: CASSEVDRGTETQYF. In nucleotides, the CDR3 is TGTGCCAGCAGTGAAGTGGACAGGGGGACGGAGACCCAGTACTTC.

This chain links TRBV12-3 or TRBV12-4 with TRBJ1-2; D uncertain. V dropped 6 bases and J dropped 8 bases, with 16 bases sitting between them. This CDR3 comprises 13 residues. The CDR3 is CASSIGGADGYTF. CDR3 nucleotides: TGTGCCAGCAGCATCGGAGGTGCCGACGGCTACACCTTC.

The chain combines TRBV5-1 with TRBJ2-4; D may be TRBD1 (6 bases). Germline lookup yields CDR1 SGHRS and CDR2 YFSETQ. CDR3 size: 13 residues. The ends were cut back, 4 bases at V and 7 bases at J, with 12 bases in the middle. The CDR3 nucleotides are TGCGCCAGCAGCGATTTGGGGGCCAACATTCAGTACTTC. Amino acid sequence: CASSDLGANIQYF.

V usage is TRBV3-1 (or the pseudogene TRBV3-2) and J usage is TRBJ1-2; 8 nucleotides line up with TRBD1. The germline gives CDR1 LGHDT, CDR2 YNNKEL (reference sequence). The V and J ends lost 1 base and 5 bases, in that order; junction bases with no gene match: 9. This CDR3 contains 16 residues. CDR3 sequence: CASSQGGTGWGYGYTF. For the CDR3, the DNA is TGTGCCAGCAGCCAAGGAGGGACAGGTTGGGGGTATGGCTACACCTTC.